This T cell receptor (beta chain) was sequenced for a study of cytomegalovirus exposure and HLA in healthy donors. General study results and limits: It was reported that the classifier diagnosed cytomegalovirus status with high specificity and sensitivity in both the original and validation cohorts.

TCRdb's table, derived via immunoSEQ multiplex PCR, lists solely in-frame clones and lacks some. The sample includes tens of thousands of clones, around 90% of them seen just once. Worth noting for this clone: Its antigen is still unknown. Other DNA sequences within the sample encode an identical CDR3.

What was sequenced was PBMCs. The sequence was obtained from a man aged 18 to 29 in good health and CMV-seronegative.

The CDR3 reads CASSPGTGTYNEQFF. DNA for the CDR3: TGTGCCAGCTCACCTGGCACAGGGACCTACAATGAGCAGTTCTTC. The chain combines TRBV18 with TRBJ2-1; D possibly corresponds to TRBD1 (6 bases). The V and J ends lost 3 bases and 2 bases respectively, with 11 bases between them. CDR1 and CDR2 (germline): KGHSH, LQKENI. The CDR3 length is 15 residues.